The 9 T cell receptor beta chains below come from one sample, sequenced in a study of human T cells and chemical hapten exposure. TCRdb reprocessed the RACE reads with MiXCR, giving one entry per CDR3 protein. The sample includes 150,000 to 200,000 distinct CDR3 sequences, around 20% of them seen just once. Time point specified: patch test 1, 2 weeks after DPC sensitization. Treatment here: therapeutic diphenylcyclopropenone sensitization with weekly scalp DPC. The sequenced sample was whole blood, obtained in connection with sensitization to the hapten diphenylcyclopropenone (DPC). The origin of the receptors is a woman in her forties or fifties with alopecia areata. Some clones in this sample may be carry-over from other donors' samples.

This clonotype came up a few times. The chain uses TRBV20-1 and TRBJ2-3; TRBD2 matches at 11 bases. The CDR3 runs to 14 residues. V trimming: 1 base; J trimming: 5 bases; junction bases outside the gene matches: 2. Germline CDR1 is DFQATT and CDR2 is SNEGSKA (reference sequence). CDR3 sequence: CSARVGLAGDTQYF. The CDR3 DNA follows: TGCAGTGCTAGAGTCGGACTAGCGGGAGATACGCAGTATTTT.

The table lists this clonotype with a few counts. The chain joins TRBV29-1 to TRBJ1-2; TRBD1 aligns across 7 bases. The trim removed 6 bases at V and 8 bases at J, leaving 12 bases unmatched. The V gene's germline CDR1 is SQVTM and CDR2 ANQGSEA. This CDR3 is built from 13 residues. The CDR3 here is CSVWTGQGMGYTF. For the CDR3, the DNA is TGCAGCGTATGGACAGGCCAGGGGATGGGCTACACCTTC.

The rearrangement uses TRBV29-1 and TRBJ2-1; 8 positions match TRBD1. This CDR3 has 11 residues. The germline gives CDR1 SQVTM, CDR2 ANQGSEA. V shed 7 bases and J 12 bases; nucleotides not matched to a gene: 8. This chain's CDR3 is CSADRGKGQFF. In nucleotides, the CDR3 is TGCAGCGCTGACAGGGGAAAGGGGCAGTTCTTC.

This rearrangement joins TRBV11-1 to TRBJ1-6; tentatively, D is TRBD1 (6 bases). The length of the CDR3 is 15 residues. Per the germline V gene, CDR1 is SGHAT and CDR2 is FQDESV (reference sequence). Trimming pared 5 bases from V and 10 bases from J, leaving 18 bases between. The CDR3 region is CASSPTGRGGSPLHF. The CDR3 DNA follows: TGTGCCAGCAGCCCGACCGGCAGGGGCGGATCACCCCTCCACTTT.

This clonotype was observed a handful of times. The V gene is TRBV9, the J gene TRBJ2-2, with D possibly matching TRBD2 (5 bases). Germline V gives CDR1 SGDLS, CDR2 YYNGEE. Trimming removed 4 bases at V and 4 bases at J, with 8 bases between. This CDR3 region has 13 residues. CDR3 DNA: TGTGCCAGCAGCTGGCGGGCCACCGGGGAGCTGTTTTTT. As protein: CASSWRATGELFF.

The J gene is TRBJ1-1, the V gene TRBV7-9; the D gene is possibly TRBD1 (5 bases). Trimming stripped 2 bases from V and 6 bases from J, with 10 bases between. Germline lookup yields CDR1 SEHNR and CDR2 FQNEAQ (reference sequence). The CDR3 is made up of 13 amino acids. CDR3 amino acids: CASSLQGCAEAFF. The CDR3 DNA reads as TGTGCCAGCAGCTTACAGGGCTGTGCTGAAGCTTTCTTT.

This chain uses TRBV20-1 with TRBJ1-4, with D possibly being TRBD1 (5 bases). The V gene's germline CDR1 is DFQATT and CDR2 SNEGSKA (reference sequence). V was shortened by 3 bases and J by 0 bases, with 8 bases between the two germline ends. This CDR3 is 14 amino acids long. The CDR3 loop is CSASRVTTNEKLFF. The CDR3 coding sequence is TGCAGTGCTAGCAGGGTCACAACTAATGAAAAACTGTTTTTT.

The chain employs TRBV12-3 or TRBV12-4 and TRBJ2-2, with D perhaps being TRBD1 or TRBD2 (5 bases each). The CDR3 runs to 13 residues. V was clipped by 8 bases and J by 4 bases, with 11 bases between them. The CDR3 nucleotides are TGTGCCAGCCGGGACCAAACCACCGGGGAGCTGTTTTTT. It translates to CASRDQTTGELFF.

In its sample, this clonotype was seen a few times. The DNA of the CDR3 is TGCAGTGCTAGAGTTACAGGGGCCAAAAACATTCAGTACTTC. It is translated as CSARVTGAKNIQYF. The chain combines TRBV20-1 with TRBJ2-4; TRBD1 might be the D (6 bases). Trimming took off 1 base at V and 1 base at J, with 8 bases between the two ends. The CDR3 length is 14 residues. CDR1 is DFQATT and CDR2 is SNEGSKA in the germline V gene (reference sequence).